This TCR beta chain emerged from a study of post-analysis software for immune sequencing data. With respect to this clonotype: The antigen remains undetermined.

Study-wide results and caveats: Controls showed significantly higher normalized Chao1 diversity than did multiple sclerosis patients.

The TCR beta cDNA libraries contained unique molecular identifiers. From the PCR reads, TCRdb called clonotypes with MiXCR, one entry per CDR3 protein. Of hundreds of thousands of distinct CDR3 sequences listed, over 45% were seen once; the top ten hold over 9%. The receptor's source is a girl aged 2 to 9 with multiple sclerosis. Sequencing was done on a sample of blood.

CDR3 sequence reads: CSARGVPETQYF. Written as DNA, the CDR3 is TGCAGTGCTAGGGGGGTGCCGGAGACCCAGTACTTC. The chain couples TRBV20-1 to TRBJ2-5; perhaps D is TRBD1 or TRBD2 (5 bases each). CDR1 and CDR2 from the germline V gene are DFQATT and SNEGSKA (reference sequence). The CDR3 covers 12 residues. Trimming removed 3 bases from V and 5 bases from J, with 10 bases in between.